Below are 10 T cell receptor beta chains sequenced from a single sample in a study of CD8 T cells in ankylosing spondylitis. Using its own MiXCR run on the 5' RACE reads, TCRdb lists one record per CDR3 protein. The sample lists 300,000 to 400,000 distinct CDR3 sequences, around 20% seen once, with about an eighth in the top ten. The material sequenced was blood, either unsorted or a sorted T cell fraction (not recorded which). All receptors come from a male donor with ankylosing spondylitis or in good health (not recorded which).

This clonotype was counted only a few times. The chain recombines TRBV6-5 with TRBJ2-7, with D possibly being TRBD2 (7 bases). The germline CDR1 and CDR2 sequences are MNHEY and SVGAGI. The V gene lost 2 bases and the J gene lost 2 bases, with 13 bases spanning the gap. This CDR3 has 15 residues. The CDR3 loop is CASSYDGGLTYEQYF. In nucleotides, the CDR3 is TGTGCCAGCAGTTACGACGGGGGGCTAACCTACGAGCAGTACTTC.

This rearrangement joins TRBV2 to TRBJ2-5; TRBD1 agrees at 8 bases. CDR3 length equals 14 residues. The germline gives CDR1 SNHLY, CDR2 FYNNEI. The V segment lost 11 bases and the J segment 5 bases; nucleotides outside the gene matches: 13. The chain's CDR3 is CAGNQGAPIETQYF. In nucleotides, the CDR3 is TGTGCCGGGAATCAGGGGGCGCCAATTGAGACCCAGTACTTC.

This clonotype was seen a handful of times. The V call is TRBV20-1, the J call TRBJ1-1; D unclear. CDR1 is DFQATT and CDR2 is SNEGSKA in the germline V gene (reference sequence). The CDR3 extends over 13 amino acids. V dropped 1 base and J dropped 6 bases, with 12 bases sitting between them. The CDR3: CSARAPRGAEAFF. In DNA form, the CDR3 reads TGCAGTGCTAGAGCCCCAAGAGGAGCTGAAGCTTTCTTT.

The J gene is TRBJ2-1, the V gene TRBV6-5; D possibly corresponds to TRBD2 (6 bases). CDR3 length: 12 residues. CDR1 MNHEY and CDR2 SVGAGI come from the germline V gene. Trimming pared 7 bases from V and 8 bases from J, leaving 12 bases between. The CDR3 nucleotides read TGTGCCAGCACCTACGGCGGGGATGAGCAGTTCTTC. Translated: CASTYGGDEQFF.

V gene TRBV12-3 or TRBV12-4 combines with J gene TRBJ1-4; the match to TRBD1 covers 7 bases. The CDR3 is 15 amino acids. Trimming took 5 bases from V and 2 from J; bases not matched to a gene: 5. CDR3 bases: TGTGCCAGCAGTCCAACAGGGGTTACTAATGAAAAACTGTTTTTT. It translates to CASSPTGVTNEKLFF.

This clonotype has more than one count but fewer than ten. V is TRBV11-2 and J is TRBJ2-3, with D tentatively TRBD1 (5 bases). This CDR3 comprises 16 residues. Germline loops: CDR1 SGHAT, CDR2 FQNNGV. V lost 3 bases, J lost 2 bases, and 15 bases lay in between. This CDR3 reads CASSLSIGAPTDTQYF. The CDR3 bases are TGTGCCAGCAGCTTGTCCATTGGGGCGCCCACAGATACGCAGTATTTT.

This clonotype occurred many times. V gene TRBV7-3 combines with J gene TRBJ2-1; 7 bases are a match to TRBD2. Trimming cost V 2 bases and J 6 bases; bases outside gene matches: 16. The germline V gene encodes CDR1 SGHTA and CDR2 FQGTGA. The CDR3 runs 18 residues. The CDR3 reads CASSLSAPGGGFANEQFF. CDR3 DNA sequence: TGTGCCAGCAGCTTATCGGCCCCTGGCGGGGGTTTTGCCAATGAGCAGTTCTTC.

This clonotype occurred a few times. V is TRBV5-5 and J is TRBJ2-1, with 11 positions matching TRBD2. The ends lost 2 bases at V and 4 bases at J; junction bases unmatched: 2. The germline V gene has CDR1 SGHKS and CDR2 YYEKEE (reference sequence). The CDR3 is 15 residues long. CDR3 region: CASSFTSGGYNEQFF. The CDR3 nucleotides are TGTGCCAGCAGCTTCACTAGCGGGGGATACAATGAGCAGTTCTTC.

The V gene is TRBV4-1, the J gene TRBJ2-5; 11 nucleotides line up with TRBD2. CDR1 MGHRA and CDR2 YSYEKL come from the germline V gene. The CDR3 contains 15 residues. V lost 0 bases, J lost 4 bases, and 1 base stayed unmatched. This CDR3 is CASSQDGLAGETQYF. The CDR3 bases are TGCGCCAGCAGCCAAGATGGACTAGCGGGAGAGACCCAGTACTTC.

This chain joins TRBV4-2 and TRBJ2-3; 8 bases map to TRBD2. From germline, CDR1 is LGHNA and CDR2 YNFKEQ. The CDR3 loop spans 16 amino acids. The V segment lost 3 bases and the J segment 1 base; nucleotides outside the gene matches: 6. The CDR3 sequence: CASSHFSGEGTDTQYF. In nucleotides, the CDR3 is TGTGCCAGCAGCCACTTTAGCGGGGAGGGCACAGATACGCAGTATTTT.